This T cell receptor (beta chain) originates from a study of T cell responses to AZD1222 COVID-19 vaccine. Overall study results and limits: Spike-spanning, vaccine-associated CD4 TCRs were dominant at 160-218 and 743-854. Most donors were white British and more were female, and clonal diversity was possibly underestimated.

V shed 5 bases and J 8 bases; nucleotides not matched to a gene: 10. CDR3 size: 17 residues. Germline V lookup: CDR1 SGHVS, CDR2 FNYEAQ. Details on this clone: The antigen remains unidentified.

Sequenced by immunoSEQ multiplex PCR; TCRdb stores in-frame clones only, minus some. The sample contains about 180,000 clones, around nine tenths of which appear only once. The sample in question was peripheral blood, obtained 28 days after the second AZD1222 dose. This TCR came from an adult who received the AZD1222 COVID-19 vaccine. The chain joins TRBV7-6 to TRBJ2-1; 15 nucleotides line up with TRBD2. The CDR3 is CASSPRTSGRAVDEQFF. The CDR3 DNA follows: TGTGCCAGCAGCCCTCGGACTAGCGGGAGGGCGGTGGATGAGCAGTTCTTC.